This paragraph covers one T cell receptor beta chain sequence. Antigen: not known. Other DNA sequences in the sample encode the same CDR3. Assay execution proceeded at the deep level. The protocol was immunoSEQ multiplex PCR, while the TCRdb copy is restricted to in-frame clones and leaves out a portion. The top ten clones hold more than 0.12% of a sample with approximately 2.5 million clones, around nine tenths of them seen once. These data are taken from a study of shared clonotypes between healthy human individuals. Study-wide results and limits: Sharing across four donors was highest in naive CD4 (about 5%) and lowest in memory CD8 (roughly 0.4%). Generally, estimated richness proved larger in naive subsets than it did in memory subsets. Relative to their counterparts shared across all four donors, non-shared clonotypes exhibited diminished generation probabilities.

The CDR3 runs to 15 residues. Per the germline V gene, CDR1 is ENHRY and CDR2 is SYGVKD. Between the trimmed V and J ends, which lost 0 bases and 0 bases, there was a span of 6 bases. The sample consisted of naive CD4+ T cells sorted from blood. Described subset: CD45RA+ positively selected. V gene TRBV10-3 combines with J gene TRBJ2-1; possibly TRBD2 for D (6 bases). The sequence derives from a young man in good health. As DNA, the CDR3 is TGTGCCATCAGTGAGTCGGGGGGCTCCTACAATGAGCAGTTCTTC. It codes for CAISESGGSYNEQFF.